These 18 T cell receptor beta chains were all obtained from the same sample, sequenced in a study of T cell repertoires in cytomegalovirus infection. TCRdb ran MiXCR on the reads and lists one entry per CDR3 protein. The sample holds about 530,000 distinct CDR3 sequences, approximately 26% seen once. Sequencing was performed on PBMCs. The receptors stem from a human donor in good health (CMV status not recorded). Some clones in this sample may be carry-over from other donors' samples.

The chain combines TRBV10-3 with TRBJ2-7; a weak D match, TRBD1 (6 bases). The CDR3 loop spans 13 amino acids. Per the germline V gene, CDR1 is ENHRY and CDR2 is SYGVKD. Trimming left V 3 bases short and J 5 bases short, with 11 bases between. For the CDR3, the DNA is TGTGCCATCAGTGATGGGCAGGGGAACGAGCAGTACTTC. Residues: CAISDGQGNEQYF.

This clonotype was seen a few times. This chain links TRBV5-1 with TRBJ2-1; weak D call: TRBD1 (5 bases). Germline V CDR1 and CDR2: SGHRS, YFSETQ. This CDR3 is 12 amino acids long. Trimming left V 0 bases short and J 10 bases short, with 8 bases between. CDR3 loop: CASSLGTTEQFF. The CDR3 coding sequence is TGCGCCAGCAGCTTGGGGACAACCGAGCAGTTCTTC.

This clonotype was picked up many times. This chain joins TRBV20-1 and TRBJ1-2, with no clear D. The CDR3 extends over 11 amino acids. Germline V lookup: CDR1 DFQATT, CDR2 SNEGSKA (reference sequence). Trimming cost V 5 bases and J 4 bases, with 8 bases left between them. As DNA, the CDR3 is TGCAGTGCTCAAGAGCCCTATGGCTACACCTTC. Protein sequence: CSAQEPYGYTF.

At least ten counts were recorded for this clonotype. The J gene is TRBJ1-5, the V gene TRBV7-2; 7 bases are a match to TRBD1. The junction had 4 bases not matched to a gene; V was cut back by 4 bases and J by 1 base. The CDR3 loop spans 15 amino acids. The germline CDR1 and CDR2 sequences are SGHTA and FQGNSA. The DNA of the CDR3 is TGTGCCAGCAGCTGGGCGACAGGGAGCAATCAGCCCCAGCATTTT. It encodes CASSWATGSNQPQHF.

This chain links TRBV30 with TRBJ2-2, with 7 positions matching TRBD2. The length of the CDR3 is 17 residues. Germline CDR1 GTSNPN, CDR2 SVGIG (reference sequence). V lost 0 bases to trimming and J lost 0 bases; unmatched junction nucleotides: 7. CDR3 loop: CAWSVWASGANTGELFF. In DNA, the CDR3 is TGTGCCTGGAGTGTTTGGGCTAGCGGCGCGAACACCGGGGAGCTGTTTTTT. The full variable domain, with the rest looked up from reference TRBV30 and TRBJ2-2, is SQTIHQWPATLVQPVGSPLSLECTVEGTSNPNLYWYRQAAGRGLQLLFYSVGIGQISSEVPQNLSASRPQDRQFILSSKKLLLSDSGFYLCAWSVWASGANTGELFFGEGSRLTVL.

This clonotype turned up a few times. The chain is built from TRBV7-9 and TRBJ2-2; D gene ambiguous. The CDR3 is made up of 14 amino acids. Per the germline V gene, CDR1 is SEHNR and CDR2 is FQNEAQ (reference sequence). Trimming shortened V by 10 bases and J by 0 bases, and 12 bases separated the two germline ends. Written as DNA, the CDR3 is TGTGCCACTTCCGGGTCTTCGAACACCGGGGAGCTGTTTTTT. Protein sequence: CATSGSSNTGELFF. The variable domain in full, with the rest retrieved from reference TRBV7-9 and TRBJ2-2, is DTGVSQNPRHKITKRGQNVTFRCDPISEHNRLYWYRQTLGQGPEFLTYFQNEAQLEKSRLLSDRFSAERPKGSFSTLEIQRTEQGDSAMYLCATSGSSNTGELFFGEGSRLTVL.

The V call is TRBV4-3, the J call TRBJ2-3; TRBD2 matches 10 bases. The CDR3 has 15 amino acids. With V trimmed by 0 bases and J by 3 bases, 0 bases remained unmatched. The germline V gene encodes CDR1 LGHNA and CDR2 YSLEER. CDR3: CASSQEGLATDTQYF. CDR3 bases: TGCGCCAGCAGCCAAGAGGGACTAGCGACAGATACGCAGTATTTT.

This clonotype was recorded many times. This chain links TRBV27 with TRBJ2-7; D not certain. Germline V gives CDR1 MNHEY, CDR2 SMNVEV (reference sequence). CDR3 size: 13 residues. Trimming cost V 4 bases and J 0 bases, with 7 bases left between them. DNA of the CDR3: TGTGCCAGCAGTTGGGCCGGCTCCTACGAGCAGTACTTC. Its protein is CASSWAGSYEQYF.

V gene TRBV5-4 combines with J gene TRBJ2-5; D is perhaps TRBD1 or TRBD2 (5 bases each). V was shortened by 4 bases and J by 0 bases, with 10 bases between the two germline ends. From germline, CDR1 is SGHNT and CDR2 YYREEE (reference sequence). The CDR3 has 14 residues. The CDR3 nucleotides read TGTGCCAGCAGCGGGACGGCGTACCAAGAGACCCAGTACTTC. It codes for CASSGTAYQETQYF. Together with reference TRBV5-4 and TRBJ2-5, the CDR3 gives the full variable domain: ETGVTQSPTHLIKTRGQQVTLRCSSQSGHNTVSWYQQALGQGPQFIFQYYREEENGRGNFPPRFSGLQFPNYSSELNVNALELDDSALYLCASSGTAYQETQYFGPGTRLLVL.

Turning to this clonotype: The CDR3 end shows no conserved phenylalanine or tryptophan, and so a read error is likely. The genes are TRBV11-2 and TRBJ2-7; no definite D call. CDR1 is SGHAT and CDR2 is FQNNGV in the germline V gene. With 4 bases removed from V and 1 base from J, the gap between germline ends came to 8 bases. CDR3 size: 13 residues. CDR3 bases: TGTGCCAGCAGCTCCTTTCTTTCCTACGAGCAGTACTCC. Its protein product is CASSSFLSYEQYS.

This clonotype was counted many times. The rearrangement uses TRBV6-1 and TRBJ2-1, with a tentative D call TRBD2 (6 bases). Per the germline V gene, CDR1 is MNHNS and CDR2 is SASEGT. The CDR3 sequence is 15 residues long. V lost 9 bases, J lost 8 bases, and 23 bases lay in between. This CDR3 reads CASNPALGGTHEQFF. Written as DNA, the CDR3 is TGTGCCAGTAACCCAGCCCTCGGCGGGACCCATGAGCAGTTCTTC.

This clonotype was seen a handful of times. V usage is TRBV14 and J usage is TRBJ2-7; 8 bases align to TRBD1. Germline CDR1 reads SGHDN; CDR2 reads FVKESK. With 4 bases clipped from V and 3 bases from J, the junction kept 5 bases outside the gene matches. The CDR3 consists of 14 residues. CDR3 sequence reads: CASSRKDRVYEQYF. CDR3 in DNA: TGTGCCAGCAGCCGAAAGGACAGGGTCTACGAGCAGTACTTC.

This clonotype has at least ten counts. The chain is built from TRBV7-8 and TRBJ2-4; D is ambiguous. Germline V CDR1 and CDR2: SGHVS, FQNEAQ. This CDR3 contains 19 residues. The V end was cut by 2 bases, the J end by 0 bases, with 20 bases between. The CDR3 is CASSLYSGSAHLAKNIQYF. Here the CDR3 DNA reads TGTGCCAGCAGCTTATATTCCGGGTCAGCACACCTAGCCAAAAACATTCAGTACTTC.

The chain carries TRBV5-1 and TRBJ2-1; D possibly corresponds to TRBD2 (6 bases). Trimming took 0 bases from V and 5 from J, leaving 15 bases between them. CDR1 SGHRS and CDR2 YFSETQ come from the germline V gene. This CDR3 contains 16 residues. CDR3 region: CASSLEAGGRDNEQFF. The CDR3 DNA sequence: TGCGCCAGCAGCTTGGAGGCCGGGGGTAGGGACAATGAGCAGTTCTTC.

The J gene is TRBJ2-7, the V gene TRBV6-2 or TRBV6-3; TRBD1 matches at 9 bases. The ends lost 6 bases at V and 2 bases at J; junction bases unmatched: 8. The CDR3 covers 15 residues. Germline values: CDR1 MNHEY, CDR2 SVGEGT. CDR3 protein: CASSSTGGEAYEQYF. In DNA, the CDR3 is TGTGCCAGCAGCTCTACAGGGGGCGAAGCCTACGAGCAGTACTTC.

The CDR3 sequence is CASSDGLADEQYF. The CDR3 DNA reads TGTGCCAGCAGTGACGGACTAGCGGACGAGCAGTACTTC. The gene calls are TRBV25-1 and TRBJ2-7, with 10 bases matching TRBD2. The CDR3 loop spans 13 amino acids. Germline V gene sequence: CDR1 MGHDK, CDR2 SYGVNS. Losses at the gene ends were 3 bases for V and 5 bases for J; bases not matched to a gene: 1.

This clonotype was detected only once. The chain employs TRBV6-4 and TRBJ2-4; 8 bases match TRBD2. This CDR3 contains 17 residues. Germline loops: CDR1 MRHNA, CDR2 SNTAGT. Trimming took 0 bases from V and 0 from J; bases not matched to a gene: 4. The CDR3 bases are TGTGCCAGCAGTGACTCGGGACTAGGTCTAGCCAAAAACATTCAGTACTTC. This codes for CASSDSGLGLAKNIQYF.

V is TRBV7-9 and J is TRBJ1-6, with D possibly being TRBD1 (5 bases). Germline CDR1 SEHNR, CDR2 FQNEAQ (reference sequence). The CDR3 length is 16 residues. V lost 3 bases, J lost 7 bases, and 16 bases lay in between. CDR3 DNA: TGTGCCAGCAGCTTCGGATCCGGGACTGGGAATTCACCCCTCCACTTT. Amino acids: CASSFGSGTGNSPLHF.